The 16 T cell receptor beta chains below come from one sample, sequenced in a study of blood T cells in healthy people across ages. A J-beta primer mix and a sample-barcoded 5' primer were used in a second PCR of about 7 to 11 cycles. From the 5' RACE reads, TCRdb called clonotypes with MiXCR, one entry per CDR3 protein. Found here are roughly 680,000 distinct CDR3 sequences, 52% of them singletons; the top ten hold approximately 13%. Sequencing used blood. The receptors stem from a woman of 80 years or more in good health.

The genes are TRBV7-9 and TRBJ2-1, with no clear D. Deletions cut 3 bases from V and 10 bases from J, with 16 bases between. CDR1 is SEHNR, CDR2 FQNEAQ, per germline (reference sequence). This CDR3 is 14 amino acids long. The CDR3 here is CASSFPNRAAEQFF. CDR3 in DNA: TGTGCCAGCAGCTTCCCCAATAGGGCGGCCGAGCAGTTCTTC.

This clonotype was seen many times. This sequence joins TRBV20-1 and TRBJ2-7, with D tentatively TRBD1 (6 bases). The germline V gene encodes CDR1 DFQATT and CDR2 SNEGSKA (reference sequence). V shed 4 bases and J shed 2 bases, with 9 bases lying between them. The CDR3 is made up of 12 amino acids. CDR3 in amino acids: CSANRATYEQYF. In DNA, the CDR3 is TGCAGTGCTAACAGGGCGACCTACGAGCAGTACTTC.

This chain joins TRBV6-6 and TRBJ2-3; possible D gene TRBD2, 6 bases. Germline CDR1 MNHNY, CDR2 SVGAGI (reference sequence). This CDR3 is 14 amino acids long. Deletions cut 0 bases from V and 4 bases from J, with 8 bases between. The CDR3 sequence: CASSYSTSSDTQYF. Here the CDR3 DNA reads TGTGCCAGCAGTTACTCGACTAGTTCAGATACGCAGTATTTT.

This clonotype was recorded at least ten times. This chain uses TRBV28 with TRBJ2-5; D is perhaps TRBD1 (5 bases). Germline V CDR1 and CDR2: MDHEN, SYDVKM. V was cut by 9 bases and J by 4 bases, with 12 bases left in between. The CDR3 has 12 amino acids. The CDR3 region is CASGITGETQYF. In DNA form, the CDR3 reads TGTGCCAGTGGAATCACAGGAGAGACCCAGTACTTC.

This clonotype was found many times. The chain links TRBV2 to TRBJ2-5; D gene ambiguous. V lost 8 bases and J 3 bases, leaving 4 bases between the germline ends. The CDR3 extends over 10 amino acids. Germline CDR1 is SNHLY and CDR2 is FYNNEI. The CDR3 spells CASEKETQYF. DNA of the CDR3: TGTGCCAGCGAGAAAGAGACCCAGTACTTC.

In this sample, this clonotype turned up many times. The chain is built from TRBV5-1 and TRBJ2-7; 11 bases agree with TRBD2. The germline CDR1 and CDR2 sequences are SGHRS and YFSETQ. The ends lost 5 bases at V and 6 bases at J; junction bases unmatched: 10. The CDR3 is 15 amino acids. The CDR3 sequence: CASRLGLAGNSEQYF. The CDR3 coding sequence is TGCGCCAGCAGACTCGGACTAGCGGGCAACTCCGAGCAGTACTTC.

The gene calls are TRBV27 and TRBJ2-3; TRBD2 agrees at 12 bases. Germline assignment: CDR1 MNHEY and CDR2 SMNVEV (reference sequence). This CDR3 spans 15 amino acids. V dropped 5 bases and J dropped 11; count of bases not matched to a gene: 11. The CDR3 bases are TGTGCCAGCAGTCCGAGACTAGCGGGAGAGGACAGGCAGTATTTT. This gives the protein CASSPRLAGEDRQYF.

V is TRBV20-1 and J is TRBJ2-5; the D gene is possibly TRBD1 (5 bases). Per the germline V gene, CDR1 is DFQATT and CDR2 is SNEGSKA (reference sequence). Between the trimmed V and J ends, which lost 3 bases and 5 bases, there was a span of 16 bases. The length of the CDR3 is 14 residues. CDR3 DNA: TGCAGTGCTAGCTTTCCAGGGCTTTCGGAGACCCAGTACTTC. It is translated as CSASFPGLSETQYF.

V usage is TRBV10-3 and J usage is TRBJ2-7, with D uncertain. CDR3 size: 12 residues. Trimming stripped 6 bases from V and 5 bases from J, with 11 bases between. CDR1 is ENHRY and CDR2 is SYGVKD in the germline V gene. The CDR3 nucleotides are TGTGCCATCAGGGGCGGTACCGACGAGCAGTACTTC. As protein: CAIRGGTDEQYF.

As to this clonotype: A clone one base away is much larger, so this may be a read error. The chain couples TRBV28 to TRBJ1-2; weak D call: TRBD1 (6 bases). V lost 7 bases, J lost 7 bases, and 19 bases lay in between. Germline CDR1 MDHEN, CDR2 SYDVKM. The CDR3 contains 14 residues. The CDR3 is CASTPARQAPGYTF. The CDR3 DNA sequence: TGTGCCAGCACCCCGGCGCGACAGGCCCCTGGCTACACCTTC.

The rearrangement links TRBV20-1 to TRBJ2-4; TRBD1 agrees at 8 bases. J gave up 8 bases and V 6 bases, and 9 bases lay outside the gene matches. The CDR3 extends over 13 amino acids. The germline gives CDR1 DFQATT, CDR2 SNEGSKA (reference sequence). The CDR3 is CSARDRLRDIQYF. The CDR3 bases are TGCAGTGCACGGGACAGGCTGAGGGACATTCAGTACTTC.

This clonotype was recorded many times. V and J are TRBV5-1 and TRBJ2-3; 8 nucleotides agree with TRBD2. Trimming removed 4 bases from V and 0 bases from J; junction bases left unmatched: 10. Germline loops: CDR1 SGHRS, CDR2 YFSETQ. This CDR3 is built from 17 residues. CDR3 sequence reads: CASSIRTSTTSTDTQYF. CDR3 coding DNA: TGCGCCAGCAGCATCAGGACTAGCACTACTAGCACAGATACGCAGTATTTT.

V is TRBV6-2 or TRBV6-3 and J is TRBJ2-1; 8 positions agree with TRBD1. CDR3 length: 17 residues. Per the germline V gene, CDR1 is MNHEY and CDR2 is SVGEGT. After removal of 5 bases from V and 2 bases from J, the junction contained 11 bases not matched to a gene. The CDR3 region has the DNA TGTGCCAGCAGTCCGATTGTCCGGACAGGGACCTACAATGAGCAGTTCTTC. It specifies CASSPIVRTGTYNEQFF.

V gene TRBV12-3 or TRBV12-4 combines with J gene TRBJ1-2; weak D call: TRBD1 (5 bases). V was trimmed by 1 base and J by 13 bases, leaving 10 bases between them. This CDR3 is built from 11 residues. CDR3 sequence reads: CASSLDRRITF. DNA of the CDR3: TGTGCCAGCAGTTTAGACAGGCGGATCACCTTC.

Only a few counts were recorded for this clonotype. This chain links TRBV5-1 with TRBJ1-2, with no clear D. Trimming removed 4 bases from V and 7 bases from J, with 14 bases in between. CDR1 is SGHRS and CDR2 is YFSETQ in the germline V gene. The CDR3 loop spans 13 amino acids. In DNA, the CDR3 is TGCGCCAGCAGCGTGTATGATCGCGGTGGCTACACCTTC. It specifies CASSVYDRGGYTF.

This clonotype showed up many times. V gene TRBV29-1 combines with J gene TRBJ2-7, with TRBD2 matching over 7 bases. J gave up 7 bases and V 5 bases, and 14 bases lay outside the gene matches. The CDR3 sequence is 14 residues long. Germline values: CDR1 SQVTM, CDR2 ANQGSEA. Written as DNA, the CDR3 is TGCAGCGTTCTTCTAGCGGTACATTCTCGGGAGCAGTACTTC. This codes for CSVLLAVHSREQYF.